What follows describes a single TCR beta chain. One Seattle source followed patients from active infection through their disease course. Profiled with immunoSEQ multiplex PCR; TCRdb holds only in-frame clones, not every one. The sample has fewer than 200,000 clones, about four fifths seen once. The data were obtained in a study of blood T cell repertoires in COVID-19. In the study overall: Material from acute and convalescent COVID-19 was sourced from the United States, Italy and Spain.

The source material was peripheral blood. The TCR sequence derives from a woman aged 55-70 years with COVID-19, enrolled during active disease.

CDR3 loop: CASSLRQGAYEQYF. The CDR3 DNA reads as TGTGCCAGCAGTTTACGACAGGGGGCCTACGAGCAGTACTTC. The V call is TRBV28, the J call TRBJ2-7, with 9 nucleotides matching TRBD1. The CDR3 consists of 14 residues. Per the germline V gene, CDR1 is MDHEN and CDR2 is SYDVKM. V shed 2 bases, J shed 2 bases, and the junction held 1 base outside the gene matches.